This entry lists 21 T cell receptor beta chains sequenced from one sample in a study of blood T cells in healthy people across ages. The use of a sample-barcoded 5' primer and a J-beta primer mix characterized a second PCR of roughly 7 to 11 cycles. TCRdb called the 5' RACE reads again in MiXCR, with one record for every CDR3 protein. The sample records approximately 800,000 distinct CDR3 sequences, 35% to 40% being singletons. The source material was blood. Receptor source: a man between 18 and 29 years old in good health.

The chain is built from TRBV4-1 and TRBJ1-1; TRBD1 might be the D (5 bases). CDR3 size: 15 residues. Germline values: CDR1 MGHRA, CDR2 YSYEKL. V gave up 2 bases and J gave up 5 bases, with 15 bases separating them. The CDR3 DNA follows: TGCGCCAGCAGCCAAAGCCCCACAGGTGGAACTGAAGCTTTCTTT. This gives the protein CASSQSPTGGTEAFF.

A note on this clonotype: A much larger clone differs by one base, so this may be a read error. CDR3 loop: CASSSIGTSGGIFNEQYF. The CDR3, as DNA: TGTGCCAGCAGTTCCATTGGGACTAGCGGGGGGATCTTCAATGAGCAGTACTTC. The chain is built from TRBV12-3 or TRBV12-4 and TRBJ2-5; 15 nucleotides align to TRBD2. The CDR3 totals 18 residues. V shed 4 bases, J shed 11 bases, and the junction held 17 bases outside the gene matches.

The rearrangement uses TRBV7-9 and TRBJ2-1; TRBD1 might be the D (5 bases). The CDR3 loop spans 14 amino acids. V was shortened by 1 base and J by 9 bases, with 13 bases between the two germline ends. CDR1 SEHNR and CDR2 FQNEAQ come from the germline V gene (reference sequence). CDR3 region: CASSLVSGYGEQFF. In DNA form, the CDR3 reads TGTGCCAGCAGCTTAGTGTCAGGGTACGGTGAGCAGTTCTTC.

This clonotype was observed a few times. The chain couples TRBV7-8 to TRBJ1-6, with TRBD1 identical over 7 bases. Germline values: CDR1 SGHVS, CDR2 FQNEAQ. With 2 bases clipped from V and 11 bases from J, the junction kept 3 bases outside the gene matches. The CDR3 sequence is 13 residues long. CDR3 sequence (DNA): TGTGCCAGCAGCTTATCGACAGGGACACCCCTCCACTTT. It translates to CASSLSTGTPLHF.

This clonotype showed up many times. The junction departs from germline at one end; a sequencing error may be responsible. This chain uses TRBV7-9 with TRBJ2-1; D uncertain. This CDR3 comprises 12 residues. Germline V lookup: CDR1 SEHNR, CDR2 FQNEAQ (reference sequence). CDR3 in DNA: TGTGCCAGCAGTTTAGTTGGAAATGAGCAGTTCTTC. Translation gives CASSLVGNEQFF. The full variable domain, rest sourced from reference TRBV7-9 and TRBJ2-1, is DTGVSQNPRHKITKRGQNVTFRCDPISEHNRLYWYRQTLGQGPEFLTYFQNEAQLEKSRLLSDRFSAERPKGSFSTLEIQRTEQGDSAMYLCASSLVGNEQFFGPGTRLTVL.

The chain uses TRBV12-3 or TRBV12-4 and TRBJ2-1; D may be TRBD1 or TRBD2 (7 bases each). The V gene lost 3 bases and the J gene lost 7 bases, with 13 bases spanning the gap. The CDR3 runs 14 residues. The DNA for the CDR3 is TGTGCCAGCAGTTTCCAGGGGGGGGTAAATGAGCAGTTCTTC. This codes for CASSFQGGVNEQFF.

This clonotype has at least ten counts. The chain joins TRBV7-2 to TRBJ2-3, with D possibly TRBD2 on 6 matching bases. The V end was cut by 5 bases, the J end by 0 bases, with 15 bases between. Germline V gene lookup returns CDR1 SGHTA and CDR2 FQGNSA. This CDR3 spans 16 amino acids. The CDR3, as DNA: TGTGCCAGCAGCCCAGGGAGCGGGCCTAGCACAGATACGCAGTATTTT. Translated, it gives CASSPGSGPSTDTQYF.

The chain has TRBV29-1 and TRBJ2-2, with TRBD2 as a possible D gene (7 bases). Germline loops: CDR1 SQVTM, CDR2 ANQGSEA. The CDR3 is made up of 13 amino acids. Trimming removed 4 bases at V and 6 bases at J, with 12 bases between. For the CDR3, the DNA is TGCAGCGTTGCGGGGGGCCTGGCCGGGGAGCTGTTTTTT. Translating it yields CSVAGGLAGELFF.

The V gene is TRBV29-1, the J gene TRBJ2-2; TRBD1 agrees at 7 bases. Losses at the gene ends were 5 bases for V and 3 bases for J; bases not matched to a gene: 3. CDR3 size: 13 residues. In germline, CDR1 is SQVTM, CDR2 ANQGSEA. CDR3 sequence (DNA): TGCAGCGTTTTAACAGGGGACACCGGGGAGCTGTTTTTT. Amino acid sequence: CSVLTGDTGELFF.

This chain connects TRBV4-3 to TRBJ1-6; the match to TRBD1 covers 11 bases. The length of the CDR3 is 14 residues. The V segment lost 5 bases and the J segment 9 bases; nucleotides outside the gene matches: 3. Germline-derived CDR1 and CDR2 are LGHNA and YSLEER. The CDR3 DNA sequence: TGCGCCAGCAGCTGGGACAGGGGGACTTCACCCCTCCACTTT. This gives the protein CASSWDRGTSPLHF.

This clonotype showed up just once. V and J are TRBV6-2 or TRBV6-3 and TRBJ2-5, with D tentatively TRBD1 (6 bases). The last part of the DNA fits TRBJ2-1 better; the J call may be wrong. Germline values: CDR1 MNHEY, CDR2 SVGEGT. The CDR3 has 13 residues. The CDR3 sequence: CASVRTAQETQFF. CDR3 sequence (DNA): TGTGCCAGCGTCCGGACAGCTCAAGAGACCCAGTTCTTC.

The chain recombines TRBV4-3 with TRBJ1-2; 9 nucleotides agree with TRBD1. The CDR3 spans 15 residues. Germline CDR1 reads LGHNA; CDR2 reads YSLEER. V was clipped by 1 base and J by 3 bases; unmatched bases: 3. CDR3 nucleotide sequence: TGCGCCAGCAGCCAAGGGGGACAGGGATACTATGGCTACACCTTC. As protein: CASSQGGQGYYGYTF.

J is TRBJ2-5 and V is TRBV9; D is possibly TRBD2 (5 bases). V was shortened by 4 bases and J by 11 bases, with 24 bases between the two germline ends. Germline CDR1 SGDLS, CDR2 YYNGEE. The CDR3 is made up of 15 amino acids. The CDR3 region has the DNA TGTGCCAGCAGCCTCGGGATGTCTGAAAACAATGAGCAGTACTTC. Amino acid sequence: CASSLGMSENNEQYF.

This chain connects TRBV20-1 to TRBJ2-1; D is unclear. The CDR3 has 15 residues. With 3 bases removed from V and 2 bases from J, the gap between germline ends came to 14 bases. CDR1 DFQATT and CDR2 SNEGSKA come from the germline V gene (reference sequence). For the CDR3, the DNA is TGCAGTGCTAGCGCCCTCCTATTAACCTACAATGAGCAGTTCTTC. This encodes CSASALLLTYNEQFF.

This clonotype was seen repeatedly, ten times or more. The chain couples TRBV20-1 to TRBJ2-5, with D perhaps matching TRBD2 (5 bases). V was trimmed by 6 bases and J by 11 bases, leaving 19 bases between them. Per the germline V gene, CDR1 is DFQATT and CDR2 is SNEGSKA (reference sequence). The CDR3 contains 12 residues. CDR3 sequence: CSASAWRYEQYF. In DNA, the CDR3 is TGCAGTGCCTCGGCCTGGAGGTATGAGCAGTACTTC.

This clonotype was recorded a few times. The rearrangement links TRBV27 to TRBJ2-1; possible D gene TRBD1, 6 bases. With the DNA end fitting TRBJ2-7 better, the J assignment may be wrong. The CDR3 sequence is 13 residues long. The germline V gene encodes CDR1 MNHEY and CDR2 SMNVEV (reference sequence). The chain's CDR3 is CASSSTGFNEQYF. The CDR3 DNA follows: TGTGCCAGCAGCTCCACAGGGTTCAATGAGCAGTACTTC.

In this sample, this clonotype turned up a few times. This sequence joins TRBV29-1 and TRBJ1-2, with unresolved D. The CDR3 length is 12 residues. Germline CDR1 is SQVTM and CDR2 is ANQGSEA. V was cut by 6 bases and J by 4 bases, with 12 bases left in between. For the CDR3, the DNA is TGCAGCGTGAGGACTCTCCTCTATGGCTACACCTTC. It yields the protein CSVRTLLYGYTF.

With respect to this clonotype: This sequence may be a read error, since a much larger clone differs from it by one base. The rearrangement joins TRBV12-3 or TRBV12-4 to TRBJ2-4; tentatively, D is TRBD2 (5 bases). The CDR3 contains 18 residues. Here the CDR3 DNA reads TGTGCCAGCAGTTTATGGCAGGCCAATGGCCTAGCCAAAAGCATTCAGTACTTC. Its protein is CASSLWQANGLAKSIQYF.

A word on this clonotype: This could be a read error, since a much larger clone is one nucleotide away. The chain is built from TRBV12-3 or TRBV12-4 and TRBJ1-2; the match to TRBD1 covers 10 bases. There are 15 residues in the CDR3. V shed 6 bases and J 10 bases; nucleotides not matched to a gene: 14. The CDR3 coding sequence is TGTGCCAGCAGAGACGCCGGGACAGGGGACTGGGCCTACACCTTC. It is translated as CASRDAGTGDWAYTF.

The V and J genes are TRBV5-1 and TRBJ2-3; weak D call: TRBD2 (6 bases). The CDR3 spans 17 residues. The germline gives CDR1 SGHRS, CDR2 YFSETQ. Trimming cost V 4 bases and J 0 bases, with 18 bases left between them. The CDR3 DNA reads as TGCGCCAGCAGCCTGTACCCACCGGGAGCTAGCACAGATACGCAGTATTTT. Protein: CASSLYPPGASTDTQYF.

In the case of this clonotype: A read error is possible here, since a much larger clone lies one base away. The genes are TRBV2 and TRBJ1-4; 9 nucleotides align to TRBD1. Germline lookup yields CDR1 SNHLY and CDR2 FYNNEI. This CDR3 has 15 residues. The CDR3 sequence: CPSSPQGAANEKLFF. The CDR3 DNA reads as TGTCCCAGCAGCCCACAGGGGGCTGCTAATGAAAAACTGTTTTTT.